This T cell receptor beta chain is from a study of cytomegalovirus exposure and HLA in healthy donors. The PCR employed 60 Vbeta primers together with 13 Jbeta primers. TCRdb keeps only in-frame clones here, not all; method: immunoSEQ multiplex PCR. Among some 150,000 clones listed, approximately 80% were seen once. CDR1 is MNHNS, CDR2 SASEGT, per germline. The V gene lost 7 bases and the J gene lost 0 bases, with 7 bases spanning the gap. CDR3 size: 13 residues. Sample: PBMCs. This TCR came from a woman between 40 and 55 years old in good health and CMV-seronegative. The chain carries TRBV6-1 and TRBJ2-1; D gene uncertain. For the CDR3, the DNA is TGTGCCAGCACCCTAAGCTCCTACAATGAGCAGTTCTTC. Its translation is CASTLSSYNEQFF.